The T cell receptor beta chain under discussion was sequenced for a study of blood T cell repertoires in COVID-19. As for the study in general: There were acute and convalescent COVID-19 samples, and they came from the United States, Italy and Spain. The cDNA or gDNA used as material had been derived from T cells, B-cell-depleted T cells, or PBMCs.

Original processing methods: Amplified reference gene primers provided the basis for estimating nucleated cell counts. Sequenced by immunoSEQ multiplex PCR; TCRdb stores in-frame clones only, minus some. The V and J calls and clone size come from that table; D and trimming were worked out from the DNA. The sample includes 130,000 to 150,000 clones, 75% to 90% of them seen just once. This clonotype originated in a woman aged 55-69 years with active COVID-19. Material for sequencing was peripheral blood.

The CDR3 spells CASSPSTGLYNEQFF. DNA for the CDR3: TGCGCCAGCAGCCCATCGACAGGGCTCTACAATGAGCAGTTCTTC. This rearrangement joins TRBV5-1 to TRBJ2-1; TRBD1 agrees at 7 bases. CDR3 size: 15 residues. Looked up from germline, CDR1 is SGHRS and CDR2 is YFSETQ. J gave up 3 bases and V 4 bases, and 7 bases lay outside the gene matches.